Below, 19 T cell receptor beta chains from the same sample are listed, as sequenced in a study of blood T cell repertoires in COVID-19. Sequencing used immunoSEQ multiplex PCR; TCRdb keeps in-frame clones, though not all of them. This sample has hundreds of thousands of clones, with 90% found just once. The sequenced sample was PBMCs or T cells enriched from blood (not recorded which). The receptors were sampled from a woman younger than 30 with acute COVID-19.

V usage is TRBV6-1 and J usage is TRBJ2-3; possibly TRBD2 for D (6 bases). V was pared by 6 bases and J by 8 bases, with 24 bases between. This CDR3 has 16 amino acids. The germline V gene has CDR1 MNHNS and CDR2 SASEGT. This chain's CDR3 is CASSESGSGRRVTQYF. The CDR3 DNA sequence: TGTGCCAGCAGCGAATCGGGTAGCGGACGTCGGGTTACGCAGTATTTT.

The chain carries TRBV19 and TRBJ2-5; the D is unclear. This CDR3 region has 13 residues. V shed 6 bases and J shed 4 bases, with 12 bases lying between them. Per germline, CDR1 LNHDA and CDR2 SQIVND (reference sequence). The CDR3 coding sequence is TGTGCCAGTAGCCCTTACCTAGGAGAGACCCAGTACTTC. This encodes CASSPYLGETQYF.

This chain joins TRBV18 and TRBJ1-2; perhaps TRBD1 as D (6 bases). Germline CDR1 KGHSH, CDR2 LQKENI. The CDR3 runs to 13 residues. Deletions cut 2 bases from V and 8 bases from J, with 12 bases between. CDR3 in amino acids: CASSPGQTWGYTF. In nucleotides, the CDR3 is TGTGCCAGCTCACCAGGACAGACCTGGGGCTACACCTTC.

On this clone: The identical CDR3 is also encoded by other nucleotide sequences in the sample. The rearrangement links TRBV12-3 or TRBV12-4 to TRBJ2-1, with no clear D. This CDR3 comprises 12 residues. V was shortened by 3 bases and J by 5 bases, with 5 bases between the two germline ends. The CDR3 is CASSFSHNEQFF. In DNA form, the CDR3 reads TGTGCCAGCAGTTTTAGTCACAATGAGCAGTTCTTC.

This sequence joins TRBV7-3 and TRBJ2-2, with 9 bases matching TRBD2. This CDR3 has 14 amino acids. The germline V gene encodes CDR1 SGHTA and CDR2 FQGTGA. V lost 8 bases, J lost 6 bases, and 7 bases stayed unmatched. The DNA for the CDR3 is TGTGCCAGCGGACTAGCGCGGGAATCCGGGGAGCTGTTTTTT. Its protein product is CASGLARESGELFF.

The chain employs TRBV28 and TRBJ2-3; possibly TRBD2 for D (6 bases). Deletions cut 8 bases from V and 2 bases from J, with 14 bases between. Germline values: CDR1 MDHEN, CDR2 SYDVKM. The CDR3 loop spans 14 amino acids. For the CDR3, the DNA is TGTGCCAGCGAGGGACTTCTAAACACAGATACGCAGTATTTT. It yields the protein CASEGLLNTDTQYF.

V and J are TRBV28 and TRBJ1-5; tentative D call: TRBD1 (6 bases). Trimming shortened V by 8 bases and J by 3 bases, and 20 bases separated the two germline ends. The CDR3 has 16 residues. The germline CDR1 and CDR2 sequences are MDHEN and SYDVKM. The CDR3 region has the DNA TGTGCCAGCGAAGTTTTAGGGCAGGGGTACAATCAGCCCCAGCATTTT. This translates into CASEVLGQGYNQPQHF.

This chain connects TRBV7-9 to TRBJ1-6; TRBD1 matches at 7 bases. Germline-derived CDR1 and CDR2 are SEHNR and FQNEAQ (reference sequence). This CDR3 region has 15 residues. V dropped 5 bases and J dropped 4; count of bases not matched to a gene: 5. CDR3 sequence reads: CASSPKGAYNSPLHF. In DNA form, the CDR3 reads TGTGCCAGCAGCCCCAAGGGGGCTTATAATTCACCCCTCCACTTT.

The CDR3 spells CSASEGRGADTQYF. The CDR3 coding sequence is TGCAGTGCTAGTGAGGGGCGCGGGGCAGATACGCAGTATTTT. V usage is TRBV20-1 and J usage is TRBJ2-3; tentatively, D is TRBD2 (6 bases). Trimming pared 3 bases from V and 4 bases from J, leaving 14 bases between. This CDR3 contains 14 residues. Germline CDR1 reads DFQATT; CDR2 reads SNEGSKA (reference sequence).

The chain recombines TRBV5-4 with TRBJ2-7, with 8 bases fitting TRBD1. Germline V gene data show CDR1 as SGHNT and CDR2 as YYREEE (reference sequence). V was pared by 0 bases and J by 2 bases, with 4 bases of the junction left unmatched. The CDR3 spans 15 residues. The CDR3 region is CASSLGGQVAYEQYF. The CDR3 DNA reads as TGTGCCAGCAGCTTGGGGGGACAGGTAGCCTACGAGCAGTACTTC.

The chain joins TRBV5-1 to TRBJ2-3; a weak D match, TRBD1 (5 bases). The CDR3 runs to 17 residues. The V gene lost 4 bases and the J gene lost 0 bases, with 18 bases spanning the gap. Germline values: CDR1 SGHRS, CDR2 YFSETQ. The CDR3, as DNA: TGCGCCAGCAGCCCGCCCAAGGGGTCACCGAGCACAGATACGCAGTATTTT. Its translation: CASSPPKGSPSTDTQYF.

CDR3 nucleotides: TGTGCCAGCAGCCAAGGGCTCTCGTCAGGAATTGAAAAACTGTTTTTT. It translates to CASSQGLSSGIEKLFF. The chain combines TRBV4-2 with TRBJ1-4; D not resolved. The CDR3 length is 16 residues. V gave up 1 base and J gave up 7 bases, with 16 bases separating them. Germline V lookup: CDR1 LGHNA, CDR2 YNFKEQ.

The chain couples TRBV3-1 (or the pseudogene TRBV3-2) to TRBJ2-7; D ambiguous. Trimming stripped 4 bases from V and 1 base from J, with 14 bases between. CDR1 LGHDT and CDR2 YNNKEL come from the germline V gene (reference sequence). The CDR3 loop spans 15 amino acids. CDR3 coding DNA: TGTGCCAGCAGCCCCCCCTATTCCGGGTCCTACGAGCAGTACTTC. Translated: CASSPPYSGSYEQYF.

CDR3 loop: CASSQGAGANVLTF. Written as DNA, the CDR3 is TGTGCCAGCAGCCAGGGAGCTGGGGCCAACGTCCTGACTTTC. The chain is built from TRBV3-1 (or the pseudogene TRBV3-2) and TRBJ2-6; TRBD2 is a possible D gene (5 bases). The CDR3 is 14 amino acids. V lost 3 bases to trimming and J lost 2 bases, with 5 bases between them. CDR1 and CDR2 from the germline V gene are LGHDT and YNNKEL (reference sequence).

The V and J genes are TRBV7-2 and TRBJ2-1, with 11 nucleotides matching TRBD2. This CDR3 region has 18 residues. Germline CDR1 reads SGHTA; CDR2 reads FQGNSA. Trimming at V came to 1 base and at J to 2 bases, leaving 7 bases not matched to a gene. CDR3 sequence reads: CASSLGNLAGGPYNEQFF. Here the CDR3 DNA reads TGTGCCAGCAGCTTAGGAAACCTAGCGGGAGGACCCTACAATGAGCAGTTCTTC.

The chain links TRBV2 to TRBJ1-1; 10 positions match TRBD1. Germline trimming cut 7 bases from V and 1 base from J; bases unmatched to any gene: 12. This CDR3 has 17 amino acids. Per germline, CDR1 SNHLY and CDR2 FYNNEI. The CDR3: CASTRTGGAWANTEAFF. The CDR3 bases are TGTGCCAGCACTCGGACAGGGGGAGCCTGGGCGAACACTGAAGCTTTCTTT.

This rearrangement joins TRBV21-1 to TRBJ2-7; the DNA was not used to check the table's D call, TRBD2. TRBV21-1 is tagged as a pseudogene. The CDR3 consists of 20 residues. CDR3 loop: CAASNPSRTSGRAPSYEQYF. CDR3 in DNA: TGTGCCGCGAGCAATCCGTCCCGGACTAGCGGGAGGGCCCCCAGCTACGAGCAGTACTTC.

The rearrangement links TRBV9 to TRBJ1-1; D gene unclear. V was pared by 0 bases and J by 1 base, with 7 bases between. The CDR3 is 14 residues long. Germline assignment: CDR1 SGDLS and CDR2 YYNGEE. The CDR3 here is CASSVVPGNTEAFF. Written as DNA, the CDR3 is TGTGCCAGCAGCGTAGTACCGGGGAACACTGAAGCTTTCTTT. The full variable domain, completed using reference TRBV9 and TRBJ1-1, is DSGVTQTPKHLITATGQRVTLRCSPRSGDLSVYWYQQSLDQGLQFLIQYYNGEERAKGNILERFSAQQFPDLHSELNLSSLELGDSALYFCASSVVPGNTEAFFGQGTRLTVV.

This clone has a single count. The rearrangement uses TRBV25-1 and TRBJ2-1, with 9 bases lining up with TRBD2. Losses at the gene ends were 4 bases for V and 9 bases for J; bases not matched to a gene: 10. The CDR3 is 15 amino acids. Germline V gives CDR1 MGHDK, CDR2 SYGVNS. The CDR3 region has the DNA TGTGCCAGCAGTGGACGACGACTAGCGGCGGGTGAGCAGTTCTTC. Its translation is CASSGRRLAAGEQFF.